The 30 T cell receptor beta chains given below trace back to one sample, sequenced in a study of blood T cell repertoires in COVID-19. The protocol was immunoSEQ multiplex PCR, while the TCRdb copy is restricted to in-frame clones and leaves out a portion. The sample has 380,000 or so clones; around nine tenths are singletons. Sequencing used peripheral blood. Receptors originate from a woman aged 55-69 years with COVID-19, enrolled during active disease.

This clone has just a few counts. The CDR3 coding sequence is TGTGCCACTAGCGGAGCCGGGAGTAGGACAGATACGCAGTATTTT. Amino acids: CATSGAGSRTDTQYF. The chain recombines TRBV10-3 with TRBJ2-3; 7 positions match TRBD2. Germline V gene lookup returns CDR1 ENHRY and CDR2 SYGVKD. There are 15 residues in the CDR3. V shed 10 bases and J 3 bases; nucleotides not matched to a gene: 13.

Here the CDR3 DNA reads TGTGCCAGTAGTATCGCGTCGGAGACCCAGTACTTC. It is translated as CASSIASETQYF. The chain is built from TRBV19 and TRBJ2-5, with D unresolved. With 3 bases removed from V and 5 bases from J, the gap between germline ends came to 7 bases. This CDR3 spans 12 amino acids. CDR1 LNHDA and CDR2 SQIVND come from the germline V gene (reference sequence).

This clone was picked up one time. The chain uses TRBV6-5 and TRBJ2-1, with TRBD2 identical over 12 bases. CDR1 MNHEY and CDR2 SVGAGI come from the germline V gene. The CDR3 is 15 residues long. V was pared by 11 bases and J by 3 bases, with 8 bases of the junction left unmatched. The CDR3 DNA reads TGTGCCGTAAGGACTAGCGGGGCCCTCTACAATGAGCAGTTCTTC. It codes for CAVRTSGALYNEQFF.

The rearrangement joins TRBV5-4 to TRBJ2-7, with 11 bases matching TRBD1. This CDR3 contains 17 residues. With 4 bases clipped from V and 11 bases from J, the junction kept 20 bases outside the gene matches. Per the germline V gene, CDR1 is SGHNT and CDR2 is YYREEE (reference sequence). The CDR3 loop reads CASSVDTGQGADQGEYF. In DNA, the CDR3 is TGTGCCAGCAGCGTAGACACCGGACAGGGGGCTGATCAAGGGGAGTACTTC.

The gene calls are TRBV6-4 and TRBJ1-3; TRBD1 matches 11 bases. The V segment lost 5 bases and the J segment 4 bases; nucleotides outside the gene matches: 4. The CDR3 has 15 amino acids. CDR1 is MRHNA and CDR2 is SNTAGT in the germline V gene. The CDR3 DNA reads TGTGCCAGCAGTAGGACAGGGGGCCAAGGAAACACCATATATTTT. Translating gives CASSRTGGQGNTIYF.

This chain uses TRBV18 with TRBJ2-6; TRBD1 agrees at 7 bases. The CDR3 is made up of 15 amino acids. V lost 5 bases and J lost 2; bases outside the gene matches: 3. Germline CDR1 reads KGHSH; CDR2 reads LQKENI. In DNA, the CDR3 is TGTGCCAGCTCAGCCCAGGGGGCTGGGGCCAACGTCCTGACTTTC. Translating it yields CASSAQGAGANVLTF.

J is TRBJ2-1 and V is TRBV5-5, with a tentative D call TRBD1 (6 bases). CDR3 length equals 17 residues. Trimming removed 7 bases at V and 8 bases at J, with 28 bases between. Per germline, CDR1 SGHKS and CDR2 YYEKEE (reference sequence). CDR3 nucleotide sequence: TGTGCCAGCGCGGACAGCCGGTCCTTTTTGGGGTTCGATGAGCAGTTCTTC. It yields the protein CASADSRSFLGFDEQFF.

The V gene is TRBV7-6, the J gene TRBJ2-4, with 14 bases matching TRBD2. This CDR3 has 17 residues. Trimming cost V 5 bases and J 6 bases; bases outside gene matches: 9. Germline CDR1 reads SGHVS; CDR2 reads FNYEAQ. CDR3 sequence (DNA): TGTGCCAGCAGCCTGGGACTAGCGGGGGAACCTGGAAACATTCAGTACTTC. Translating gives CASSLGLAGEPGNIQYF.

The chain combines TRBV2 with TRBJ1-2, with D perhaps matching TRBD1 (5 bases). There are 13 residues in the CDR3. The V gene lost 2 bases and the J gene lost 4 bases, with 8 bases spanning the gap. The germline gives CDR1 SNHLY, CDR2 FYNNEI. The CDR3 bases are TGTGCCAGCAGTGAATGGGGCCCCTATGGCTACACCTTC. Protein: CASSEWGPYGYTF.

The gene calls are TRBV18 and TRBJ1-2, with a weak D call TRBD1 (6 bases). This CDR3 spans 16 amino acids. The V gene lost 4 bases and the J gene lost 1 base, with 16 bases spanning the gap. Germline V gene data show CDR1 as KGHSH and CDR2 as LQKENI. CDR3 bases: TGTGCCAGCTCACGTGGACAGAACCCTAGTAACTATGGCTACACCTTC. Amino acids: CASSRGQNPSNYGYTF.

The chain is built from TRBV6-6 and TRBJ2-1, with a possible D match to TRBD1 (5 bases). V was shortened by 2 bases and J by 5 bases, with 10 bases between the two germline ends. The germline V gene encodes CDR1 MNHNY and CDR2 SVGAGI (reference sequence). This CDR3 has 14 amino acids. The CDR3 nucleotides are TGTGCCAGCAGTTACGATGGGGCCGACAATGAGCAGTTCTTC. Residues: CASSYDGADNEQFF.

J is TRBJ1-1 and V is TRBV13, with a weak D call TRBD1 (6 bases). V was shortened by 2 bases and J by 0 bases, with 7 bases between the two germline ends. The CDR3 totals 14 residues. Germline V gene lookup returns CDR1 PRHDT and CDR2 FYEKMQ (reference sequence). The CDR3: CASSLNRVNTEAFF. The CDR3 nucleotides are TGTGCCAGCAGCTTAAACAGGGTGAACACTGAAGCTTTCTTT.

This clone was observed a single time. V is TRBV7-2 and J is TRBJ2-7, with D unclear. Germline CDR1 and CDR2: SGHTA and FQGNSA. The length of the CDR3 is 13 residues. V lost 5 bases, J lost 9 bases, and 17 bases lay in between. The DNA for the CDR3 is TGTGCCAGCAGCCGAGGCGGCACATCGGGGCAGTACTTC. This encodes CASSRGGTSGQYF.

This clone has a single count. The chain combines TRBV18 with TRBJ2-3, with TRBD2 as a possible D gene (6 bases). Per the germline V gene, CDR1 is KGHSH and CDR2 is LQKENI. The CDR3 length is 14 residues. Trimming removed 2 bases at V and 4 bases at J, with 10 bases between. The CDR3 spells CASSPSGDADTQYF. CDR3 sequence (DNA): TGTGCCAGCTCACCATCGGGGGACGCAGATACGCAGTATTTT.

The chain carries TRBV5-6 and TRBJ1-6, with a weak D call TRBD1 (5 bases). Germline V lookup: CDR1 SGHDT, CDR2 YYEEEE. V lost 1 base and J lost 9, with 14 bases in between. The CDR3 loop spans 15 amino acids. DNA of the CDR3: TGTGCCAGCAGCTTGCAGGGAATGGTCGGTTCACCCCTCCACTTT. Translation: CASSLQGMVGSPLHF. The whole variable domain, filled in from reference TRBV5-6 and TRBJ1-6, reads DAGVTQSPTHLIKTRGQQVTLRCSPKSGHDTVSWYQQALGQGPQFIFQYYEEEERQRGNFPDRFSGHQFPNYSSELNVNALLLGDSALYLCASSLQGMVGSPLHFGNGTRLTVT.

The rearrangement joins TRBV7-3 to TRBJ2-4, with D possibly matching TRBD1 (5 bases). Germline loops: CDR1 SGHTA, CDR2 FQGTGA. V lost 3 bases, J lost 6 bases, and 15 bases lay in between. CDR3 length equals 15 residues. The CDR3 is CASSFSVGLGNIQYF. CDR3 coding DNA: TGTGCCAGCAGCTTTTCTGTGGGGCTGGGAAACATTCAGTACTTC.

The chain recombines TRBV7-2 with TRBJ2-7, with D hard to call. Looked up from germline, CDR1 is SGHTA and CDR2 is FQGNSA. The CDR3 loop spans 11 amino acids. V dropped 2 bases and J dropped 7 bases, with 6 bases sitting between them. The CDR3 nucleotides are TGTGCCAGCAGCTTAAGCAGGGAGCAGTACTTC. Translated: CASSLSREQYF.

V gene TRBV6-5 combines with J gene TRBJ1-2; weak D call: TRBD1 (5 bases). V was trimmed by 0 bases and J by 6 bases, leaving 14 bases between them. The CDR3 is made up of 15 amino acids. Germline values: CDR1 MNHEY, CDR2 SVGAGI. The CDR3 spells CASSYSTPGTHGYTF. DNA for the CDR3: TGTGCCAGCAGTTACTCGACTCCAGGGACTCATGGCTACACCTTC.

The chain joins TRBV30 to TRBJ1-1; D uncertain. The V gene lost 4 bases and the J gene lost 11 bases, with 14 bases spanning the gap. This CDR3 contains 11 residues. Germline V gene sequence: CDR1 GTSNPN, CDR2 SVGIG (reference sequence). This CDR3 is CAWIGPSGAFF. CDR3 nucleotide sequence: TGTGCCTGGATTGGACCTTCGGGGGCTTTCTTT.

The V call is TRBV29-1, the J call TRBJ2-3; possibly TRBD2 for D (6 bases). Trimming took 5 bases from V and 0 from J, leaving 12 bases between them. Germline-derived CDR1 and CDR2 are SQVTM and ANQGSEA. This CDR3 is built from 14 residues. In DNA, the CDR3 is TGCAGCGTTATGGCGGGGACTAGCACAGATACGCAGTATTTT. It codes for CSVMAGTSTDTQYF.

This clone was counted once. J is TRBJ2-7 and V is TRBV4-1; TRBD2 might be the D (5 bases). CDR1 and CDR2 (germline): MGHRA, YSYEKL. V lost 3 bases and J 6 bases, leaving 15 bases between the germline ends. This CDR3 is built from 14 residues. The CDR3 DNA reads as TGCGCCAGCAGCCATGTCGGTGGAGCGGCCGAGCAGTACTTC. It specifies CASSHVGGAAEQYF.

The J gene is TRBJ1-1, the V gene TRBV19, with 7 bases lining up with TRBD1. Trimming at V came to 7 bases and at J to 5 bases, leaving 13 bases not matched to a gene. The germline CDR1 and CDR2 sequences are LNHDA and SQIVND (reference sequence). CDR3 size: 15 residues. CDR3: CASMEGQRFTTEAFF. As DNA, the CDR3 is TGTGCCAGTATGGAGGGACAGCGTTTTACAACTGAAGCTTTCTTT.

This chain uses TRBV28 with TRBJ1-3; the D is unclear. In germline, CDR1 is MDHEN, CDR2 SYDVKM. The CDR3 consists of 14 residues. Deletions cut 5 bases from V and 4 bases from J, with 12 bases between. As DNA, the CDR3 is TGTGCCAGCAGTCCTGACTTCCTGGGAAACACCATATATTTT. Amino acid sequence: CASSPDFLGNTIYF.

CDR3 nucleotide sequence: TGTGCCAGCAGCCAGGAGGGTAGGTACTACAATGAGCAGTTCTTC. Encoded protein: CASSQEGRYYNEQFF. This rearrangement joins TRBV6-6 to TRBJ2-1; perhaps TRBD2 as D (6 bases). The germline V gene encodes CDR1 MNHNY and CDR2 SVGAGI (reference sequence). Trimming removed 6 bases from V and 3 bases from J, with 15 bases in between. The CDR3 spans 15 residues.

The chain has TRBV27 and TRBJ2-7; a possible D gene is TRBD1 (6 bases). With 6 bases removed from V and 4 bases from J, the gap between germline ends came to 16 bases. This CDR3 is built from 14 residues. The germline gives CDR1 MNHEY, CDR2 SMNVEV (reference sequence). Here the CDR3 reads CASSAPGTPYEQYF. CDR3 coding DNA: TGTGCCAGCAGCGCCCCCGGGACACCGTACGAGCAGTACTTC.

This clone was observed a handful of times. V gene TRBV12-3 or TRBV12-4 combines with J gene TRBJ1-5; 7 bases are a match to TRBD1. J gave up 5 bases and V 6 bases, and 1 base lay outside the gene matches. The CDR3 runs 12 residues. The CDR3 loop is CASSGTDQPQHF. For the CDR3, the DNA is TGTGCCAGCAGCGGGACAGATCAGCCCCAGCATTTT.

The V and J genes are TRBV7-6 and TRBJ1-5; D gene unclear. Germline V gene data show CDR1 as SGHVS and CDR2 as FNYEAQ. The CDR3 sequence is 17 residues long. Trimming cost V 6 bases and J 0 bases, with 18 bases left between them. The DNA for the CDR3 is TGTGCCAGCAGTCCAGGATCTTACGGGGATAGCAATCAGCCCCAGCATTTT. Residues: CASSPGSYGDSNQPQHF.

This chain links TRBV7-6 with TRBJ2-1, with D possibly matching TRBD2 (5 bases). Germline-derived CDR1 and CDR2 are SGHVS and FNYEAQ. The V end lost 3 bases, the J end lost 9 bases, and 12 bases lay between the germline ends. The CDR3 extends over 13 amino acids. The CDR3 sequence is CASSLEGLGEQFF. DNA for the CDR3: TGTGCCAGCAGCTTGGAAGGACTGGGTGAGCAGTTCTTC.

The chain is built from TRBV23-1 and TRBJ1-1; 8 nucleotides align to TRBD1. TRBV23-1 is treated as an ORF (open reading frame) with a function not yet certain. Unmatched junction bases numbered 10, after V lost 0 bases and J lost 1 base. There are 18 residues in the CDR3. CDR3 loop: CASSQSVRQGARNTEAFF. Here the CDR3 DNA reads TGCGCCAGCAGTCAATCGGTTCGGCAGGGGGCACGGAACACTGAAGCTTTCTTT.

The chain joins TRBV14 to TRBJ2-1; perhaps TRBD1 as D (5 bases). Germline V gene sequence: CDR1 SGHDN, CDR2 FVKESK. The CDR3 has 13 residues. V was cut by 1 base and J by 10 bases, with 11 bases left in between. The CDR3 region is CASSQVLGQEQFF. Here the CDR3 DNA reads TGTGCCAGCAGCCAAGTCCTGGGGCAGGAGCAGTTCTTC.